This T cell receptor beta chain was identified during a study of T cells in Graves' hyperthyroidism and ophthalmopathy (dated by TCRdb to the late 2010s). Study-level background: Peripheral blood samples were taken at the time of initial diagnosis, prior to any treatment. TCR V-J signatures able to tell the groups apart were searched for in a discovery cohort of some 97 patients, of whom over 40 had Graves' ophthalmopathy and around 57 had stable Graves' hyperthyroidism. An independent validation cohort of some 18 hyperthyroidism patients and 15 or so patients who later progressed to ophthalmopathy tested prospective prediction of ophthalmopathy. For training and testing, the 100 or so patients in the discovery cohort were randomly divided in a 7:3 ratio. Thyroid tissue and blood T-cell repertoires from about six Graves' hyperthyroidism patients were also compared in the study. Following sampling, methimazole starting at 30 mg daily was given to hyperthyroidism patients, and high-dose intravenous methylprednisolone was given to ophthalmopathy patients. The paper describes TCR Vbeta CDR3 sequencing of 140 or so peripheral blood samples, made up of roughly 40 ophthalmopathy patients, approximately 76 hyperthyroidism patients and some 17 progressor patients. Overall study outcomes, separate from this receptor: A 13 V-J signature model separated ophthalmopathy from stable hyperthyroidism, with approximately 87% sensitivity and 81.08% specificity in cross-validation and 80%/75% in testing. Sample size was not statistically predetermined, and investigators were not blinded to group allocation. In validation, the model predicted progression to ophthalmopathy with approximately 69% sensitivity and over 72% specificity, a median of 6.5 months before onset. Most expanded thyroid clonotypes (frequency above 0.001) were also found in blood, which suggests that blood repertoires may mirror thyroid immune responses.

Hyperthyroidism patients were newly diagnosed, with disease duration under 2 months, and aged 18 to 65 years. The study excluded patients with uncontrolled infections, other autoimmune diseases, pregnancy or lactation. Diagnoses were based on clinical symptoms, serum thyroxine and TRAb, thyroid ultrasound and orbital computed tomography. Blood from progressor patients was drawn when they were first diagnosed with hyperthyroidism, before any ophthalmopathy symptoms appeared. Ficoll-Paque density gradient centrifugation was used to isolate PBMCs from about 9.4 ml of fresh peripheral blood. Progressor patients were initially diagnosed with Graves' hyperthyroidism and developed ophthalmopathy during follow-up. Total RNA was extracted with Trizol reagent, and quality was checked on an Agilent 2100 Bioanalyzer. As for this clonotype: Its antigen target is currently unknown. Given a much more abundant clone one base away, this may be a read error.

The TCR beta CDR3 regions were amplified from RNA transcripts. For the first round of RT-PCR on the TCR CDR3, the HTBI primer set was used together with the Qiagen OneStep RT-PCR kit. A second multiplex PCR round built the libraries, followed by size selection and purification. The libraries were sequenced on an Illumina HiSeq2000 using paired-end 100 bp reads. As for the authors' bioinformatics: SOAPnuke was used to process the raw data, throwing out any read that contained adapters or uncalled bases, had a mean Phred below 15, or lacked an exact constant-primer or identifier match. COPE v1.2.5 was used to merge the high-quality paired reads, and each unique nucleotide sequence was defined as a clonotype. MiTCR v1.1 was used to align the clonotypes against IMGT TRBV, TRBD and TRBJ reference segments. The analysis included only V-J combinations with a frequency above 0.0001, which together covered 99.2% of the repertoires. The TCS score was defined as the ratio of F50 (clonal expansion) to E x V (chaos), calculated using BLOSUM62-based TCRdist between CDR3 peptides within each V-J. Welch's t-statistics and random forest reduced roughly 530 V-J features to roughly 13, which were used in a naive Bayes classifier (R e1071). TCRdb cleaned the public reads at Q25 with fastp, built clones with MiXCR and kept in-frame beta chains. CDR3 protein sequences are deduplicated, and each keeps its most common genes and DNA. The V and J calls were not made by the authors but by TCRdb's processing. This sample holds around 300,000 distinct CDR3 sequences; roughly 15% were observed only once. About 30% of the sample belongs to the ten largest clones.

The germline V gene encodes CDR1 DFQATT and CDR2 SNEGSKA (reference sequence). The CDR3 runs 16 residues from the cysteine to the phenylalanine. Only the CDR3 part of the read is kept: 48 bases, read in frame from the first base. This receptor was identified in a woman aged 50 to 60 with Graves' hyperthyroidism that later progressed to Graves' ophthalmopathy. The V gene is TRBV20-1 and the J gene is TRBJ2-7, with 10 bases in between that match TRBD2. What was sequenced was blood. The CDR3 amino acid sequence is: CSSGGGVADDGYERYF. The nucleotides read TGCAGTAGCGGGGGGGGGGTAGCGGACGACGGCTACGAGCGGTACTTC.